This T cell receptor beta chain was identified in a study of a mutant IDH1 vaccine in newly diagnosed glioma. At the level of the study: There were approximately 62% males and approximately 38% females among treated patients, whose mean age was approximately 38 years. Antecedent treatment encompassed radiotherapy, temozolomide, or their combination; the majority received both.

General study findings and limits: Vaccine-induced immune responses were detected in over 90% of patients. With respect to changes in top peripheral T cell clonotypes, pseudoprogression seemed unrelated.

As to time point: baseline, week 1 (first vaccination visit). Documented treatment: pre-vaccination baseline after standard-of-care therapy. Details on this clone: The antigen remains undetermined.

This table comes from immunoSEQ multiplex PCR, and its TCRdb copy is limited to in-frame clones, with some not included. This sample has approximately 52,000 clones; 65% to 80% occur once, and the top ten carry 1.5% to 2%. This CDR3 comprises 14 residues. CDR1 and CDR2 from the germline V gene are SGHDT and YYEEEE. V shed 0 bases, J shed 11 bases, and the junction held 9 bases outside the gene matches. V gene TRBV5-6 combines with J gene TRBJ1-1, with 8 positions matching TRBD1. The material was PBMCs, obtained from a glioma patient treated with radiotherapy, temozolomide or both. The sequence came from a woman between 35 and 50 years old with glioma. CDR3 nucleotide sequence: TGTGCCAGCAGCTTGGCTGGACAGGGAAGGTCCGCTTTCTTT. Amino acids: CASSLAGQGRSAFF.